Each of the 10 T cell receptor beta chains below was sequenced from the same sample in a study of cytomegalovirus exposure and HLA in healthy donors. PCR amplification relied on 60 Vbeta primers (plus 13 Jbeta primers). Data came from immunoSEQ multiplex PCR; TCRdb stores just in-frame clones and leaves some out. The table lists about 98,000 clones, around 80% of them singletons. Specimen: PBMCs. The receptors shown here come from a man aged 35-49 years in good health and CMV-seronegative.

The rearrangement joins TRBV5-5 to TRBJ1-5; D not certain. Deletions cut 2 bases from V and 4 bases from J, with 13 bases between. Germline V CDR1 and CDR2: SGHKS, YYEKEE (reference sequence). The CDR3 has 15 amino acids. CDR3 nucleotide sequence: TGTGCCAGCAGCTTAACTCCCGCTTGGAATCAGCCCCAGCATTTT. Encoded protein: CASSLTPAWNQPQHF.

V gene TRBV7-3 combines with J gene TRBJ2-7; perhaps TRBD1 as D (5 bases). CDR1 SGHTA and CDR2 FQGTGA come from the germline V gene. V shed 5 bases and J shed 6 bases, with 20 bases lying between them. CDR3 length: 15 residues. This chain's CDR3 is CASSPRAAGRLEQYF. The CDR3, as DNA: TGTGCCAGCAGCCCCCGAGCTGCAGGGCGGCTCGAGCAGTACTTC. Full variable domain (remainder filled in from reference TRBV7-3 and TRBJ2-7): GAGVSQTPSNKVTEKGKYVELRCDPISGHTALYWYRQSLGQGPEFLIYFQGTGAADDSGLPNDRFFAVRPEGSVSTLKIQRTERGDSAVYLCASSPRAAGRLEQYFGPGTRLTVT.

This clone was seen only a few times. DNA for the CDR3: TGTGCCAGCAGCTTAAGGTCTAGCGGGGGAGGAGAGACCCAGTACTTC. This encodes CASSLRSSGGGETQYF. This sequence joins TRBV7-9 and TRBJ2-5, with 10 bases aligning to TRBD2. The CDR3 spans 16 residues. V dropped 2 bases and J dropped 4; count of bases not matched to a gene: 7. CDR1 SEHNR and CDR2 FQNEAQ come from the germline V gene (reference sequence).

The chain employs TRBV30 and TRBJ2-1; the D gene is possibly TRBD1 (5 bases). Germline loops: CDR1 GTSNPN, CDR2 SVGIG (reference sequence). The V gene lost 3 bases and the J gene lost 4 bases, with 10 bases spanning the gap. There are 13 residues in the CDR3. CDR3 sequence (DNA): TGTGCCTGGAGCGAAACAGGTTACAATGAGCAGTTCTTC. Amino acid sequence: CAWSETGYNEQFF.

The V call is TRBV2, the J call TRBJ2-1; a weak D match, TRBD1 (5 bases). Germline V CDR1 and CDR2: SNHLY, FYNNEI. The CDR3 spans 12 residues. V lost 5 bases, J lost 9 bases, and 11 bases lay in between. This CDR3 reads CASSRQYIEQFF. CDR3 DNA sequence: TGTGCCAGCAGTAGACAGTATATTGAGCAGTTCTTC.

The chain couples TRBV5-8 to TRBJ1-2; 8 bases fit TRBD1. The CDR3 length is 13 residues. The germline V gene encodes CDR1 SGHTS and CDR2 YDEGEE. J was trimmed by 6 bases and V by 4 bases; bases with no gene match: 5. The CDR3 here is CASSRNRGDGYTF. The CDR3 DNA reads TGTGCCAGCAGCCGTAACAGGGGGGATGGCTACACCTTC.

This clone has a single count. The chain uses TRBV11-2 and TRBJ2-1; 9 nucleotides agree with TRBD2. The V and J ends lost 1 base and 0 bases, in that order; junction bases with no gene match: 10. This CDR3 is built from 19 residues. CDR1 and CDR2 (germline): SGHAT, FQNNGV. Here the CDR3 DNA reads TGTGCCAGCAGCTTAGGAACAGCGGGGGGCACCCTCTCCTACAATGAGCAGTTCTTC. Protein: CASSLGTAGGTLSYNEQFF.

The rearrangement joins TRBV6-1 to TRBJ2-7; D might be TRBD2 (6 bases). CDR1 and CDR2 from the germline V gene are MNHNS and SASEGT. Between the trimmed V and J ends, which lost 7 bases and 3 bases, there was a span of 10 bases. The CDR3 length is 12 residues. CDR3 amino acids: CASTGTFYEQYF. CDR3 nucleotides: TGTGCCAGCACCGGGACTTTCTACGAGCAGTACTTC.

The rearrangement joins TRBV28 to TRBJ1-2; D not resolved. The V end was cut by 6 bases, the J end by 3 bases, with 11 bases between. Looked up from germline, CDR1 is MDHEN and CDR2 is SYDVKM. The CDR3 covers 13 residues. CDR3 amino acids: CASRPIRDYGYTF. In DNA, the CDR3 is TGTGCCAGCAGGCCAATACGGGACTATGGCTACACCTTC.

This clone was observed a few times. V usage is TRBV6-5 and J usage is TRBJ1-4; 7 bases fit TRBD1. Germline V gene sequence: CDR1 MNHEY, CDR2 SVGAGI. V dropped 2 bases and J dropped 6; count of bases not matched to a gene: 6. The CDR3 contains 15 residues. CDR3 nucleotides: TGTGCCAGCAGTTACCGGACAGGAAGAGATGAAAAACTGTTTTTT. This translates into CASSYRTGRDEKLFF.